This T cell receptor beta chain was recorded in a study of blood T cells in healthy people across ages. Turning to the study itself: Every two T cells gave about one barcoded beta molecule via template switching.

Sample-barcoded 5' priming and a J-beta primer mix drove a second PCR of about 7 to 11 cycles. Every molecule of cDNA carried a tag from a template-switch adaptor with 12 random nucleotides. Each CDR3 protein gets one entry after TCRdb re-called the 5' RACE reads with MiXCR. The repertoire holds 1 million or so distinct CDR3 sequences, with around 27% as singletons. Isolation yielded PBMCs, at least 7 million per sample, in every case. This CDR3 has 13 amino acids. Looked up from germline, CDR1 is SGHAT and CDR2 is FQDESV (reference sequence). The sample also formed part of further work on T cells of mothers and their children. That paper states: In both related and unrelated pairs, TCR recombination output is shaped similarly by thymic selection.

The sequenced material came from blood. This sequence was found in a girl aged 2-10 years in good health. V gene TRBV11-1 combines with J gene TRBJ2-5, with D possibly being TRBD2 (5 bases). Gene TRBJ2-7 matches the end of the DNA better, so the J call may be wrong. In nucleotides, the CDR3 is TGTGCCAGCAGCCATGCGGGTACCTACGAGCAGTACTTC. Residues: CASSHAGTYEQYF.